This T cell receptor (beta chain) was recorded in a study of cytomegalovirus exposure and HLA in healthy donors. Both 60 Vbeta primers and 13 Jbeta primers went into the PCR. This table comes from immunoSEQ multiplex PCR, and its TCRdb copy is limited to in-frame clones, with some not included. Of about 180,000 clones in the sample, about 77% were seen once. Concerning this clone itself: Its antigen is unknown.

CDR1 is SNHLY and CDR2 is FYNNEI in the germline V gene. The CDR3 loop spans 15 amino acids. The ends lost 4 bases at V and 5 bases at J; junction bases unmatched: 8. Overall study findings and caveats: Judged likely to be a sequencing artifact was a cluster of highly shared sequence variants.

The chain is built from TRBV2 and TRBJ2-5; TRBD1 aligns across 9 bases. This TCR was sampled from a woman aged 30 to 39 in good health and CMV-seropositive. The sample comprised PBMCs. CDR3 sequence (DNA): TGTGCCAGCAGTGTGTACAGGGGGCGCAGGGAGACCCAGTACTTC. Its protein product is CASSVYRGRRETQYF.